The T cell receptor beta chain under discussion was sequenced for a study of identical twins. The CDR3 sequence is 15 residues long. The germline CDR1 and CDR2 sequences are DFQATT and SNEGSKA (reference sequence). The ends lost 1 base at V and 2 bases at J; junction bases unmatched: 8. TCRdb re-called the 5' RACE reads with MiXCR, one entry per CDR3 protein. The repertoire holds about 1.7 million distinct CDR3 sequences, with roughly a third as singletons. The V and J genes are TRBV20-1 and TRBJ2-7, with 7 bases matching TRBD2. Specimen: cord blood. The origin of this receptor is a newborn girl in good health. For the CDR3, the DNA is TGCAGTGCTAGAGGCCAGGAGCGGGGTCCCTACGAGCAGTACTTC. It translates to CSARGQERGPYEQYF.